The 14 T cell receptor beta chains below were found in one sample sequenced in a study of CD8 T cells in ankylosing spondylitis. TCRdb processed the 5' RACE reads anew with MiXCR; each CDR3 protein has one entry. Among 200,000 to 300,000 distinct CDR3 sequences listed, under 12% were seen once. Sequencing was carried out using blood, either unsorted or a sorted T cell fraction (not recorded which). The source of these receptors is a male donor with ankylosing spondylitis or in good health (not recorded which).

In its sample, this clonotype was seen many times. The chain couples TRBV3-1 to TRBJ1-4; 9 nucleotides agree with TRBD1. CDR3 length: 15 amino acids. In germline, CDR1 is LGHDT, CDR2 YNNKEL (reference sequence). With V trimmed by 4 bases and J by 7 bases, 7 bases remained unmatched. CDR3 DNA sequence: TGTGCCAGCAGCCCCTGGGACAGGGCTGGTGAAAAACTGTTTTTT. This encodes CASSPWDRAGEKLFF.

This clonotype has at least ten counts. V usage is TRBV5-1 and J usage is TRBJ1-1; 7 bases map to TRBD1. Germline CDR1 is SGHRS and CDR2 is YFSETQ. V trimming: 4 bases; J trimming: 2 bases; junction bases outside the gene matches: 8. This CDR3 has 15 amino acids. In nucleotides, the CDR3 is TGCGCCAGCAGCGGGTACGGGACAGCTAACACTGAAGCTTTCTTT. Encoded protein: CASSGYGTANTEAFF.

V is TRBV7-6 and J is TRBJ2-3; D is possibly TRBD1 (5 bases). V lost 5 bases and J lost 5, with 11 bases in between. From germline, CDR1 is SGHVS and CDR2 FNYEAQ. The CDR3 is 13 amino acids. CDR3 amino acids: CASSPRARDTQYF. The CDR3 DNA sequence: TGTGCCAGCAGCCCCAGGGCGAGAGATACGCAGTATTTT.

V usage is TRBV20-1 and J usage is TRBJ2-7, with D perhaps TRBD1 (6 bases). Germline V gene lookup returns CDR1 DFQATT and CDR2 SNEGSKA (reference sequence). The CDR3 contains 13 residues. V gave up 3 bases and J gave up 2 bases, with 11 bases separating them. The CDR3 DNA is TGCAGTGCTAGGACAGGCAGTACCTACGAGCAGTACTTC. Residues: CSARTGSTYEQYF.

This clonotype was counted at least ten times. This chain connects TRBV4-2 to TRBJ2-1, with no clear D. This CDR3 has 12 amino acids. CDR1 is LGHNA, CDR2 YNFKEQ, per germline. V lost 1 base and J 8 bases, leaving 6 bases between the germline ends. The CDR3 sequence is CASSQGLDEQFF. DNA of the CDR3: TGTGCCAGCAGCCAAGGTCTGGATGAGCAGTTCTTC.

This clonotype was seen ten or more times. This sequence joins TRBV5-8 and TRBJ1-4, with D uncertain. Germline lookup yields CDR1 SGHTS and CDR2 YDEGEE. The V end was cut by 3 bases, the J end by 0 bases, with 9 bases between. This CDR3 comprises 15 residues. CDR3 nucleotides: TGTGCCAGCAGCTCTGGGCTGGCAACTAATGAAAAACTGTTTTTT. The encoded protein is CASSSGLATNEKLFF.

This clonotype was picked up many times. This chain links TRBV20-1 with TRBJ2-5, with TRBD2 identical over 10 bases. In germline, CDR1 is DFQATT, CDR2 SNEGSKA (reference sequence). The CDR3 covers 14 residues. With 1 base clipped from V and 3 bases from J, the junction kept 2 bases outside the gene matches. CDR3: CSARVGTSEETQYF. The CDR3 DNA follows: TGCAGTGCTAGAGTTGGGACTAGCGAAGAGACCCAGTACTTC.

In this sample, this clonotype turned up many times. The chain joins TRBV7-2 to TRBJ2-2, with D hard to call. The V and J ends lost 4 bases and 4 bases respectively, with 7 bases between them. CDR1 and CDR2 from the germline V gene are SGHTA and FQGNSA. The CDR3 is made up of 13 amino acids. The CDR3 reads CASSSPITGELFF. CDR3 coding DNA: TGTGCCAGCAGCTCGCCCATCACCGGGGAGCTGTTTTTT.

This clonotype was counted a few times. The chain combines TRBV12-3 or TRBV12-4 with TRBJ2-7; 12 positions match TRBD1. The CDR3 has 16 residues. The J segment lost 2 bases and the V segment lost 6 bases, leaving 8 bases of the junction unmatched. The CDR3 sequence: CASSQGTGGLTYEQYF. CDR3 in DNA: TGTGCCAGCAGCCAAGGGACAGGGGGCCTTACCTACGAGCAGTACTTC.

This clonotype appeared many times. The CDR3 protein is CASSQPGELFF. The CDR3 nucleotides read TGTGCCAGCAGCCAACCCGGGGAGCTGTTTTTT. V and J are TRBV3-1 and TRBJ2-2, with unresolved D. The V gene's germline CDR1 is LGHDT and CDR2 YNNKEL (reference sequence). This CDR3 has 11 amino acids. V lost 2 bases and J 6 bases, leaving 1 base between the germline ends.

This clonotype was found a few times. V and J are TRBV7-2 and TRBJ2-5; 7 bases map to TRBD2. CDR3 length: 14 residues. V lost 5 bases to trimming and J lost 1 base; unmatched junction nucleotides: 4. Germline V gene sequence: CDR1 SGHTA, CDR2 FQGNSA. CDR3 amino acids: CASSLSGSQETQYF. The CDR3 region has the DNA TGTGCCAGCAGCCTTAGCGGGTCCCAAGAGACCCAGTACTTC.

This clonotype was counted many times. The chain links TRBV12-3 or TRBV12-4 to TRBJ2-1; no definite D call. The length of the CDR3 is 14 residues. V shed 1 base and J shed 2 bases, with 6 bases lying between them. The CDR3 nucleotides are TGTGCCAGCAGTTTAGTGGGAACCTACAATGAGCAGTTCTTC. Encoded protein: CASSLVGTYNEQFF.

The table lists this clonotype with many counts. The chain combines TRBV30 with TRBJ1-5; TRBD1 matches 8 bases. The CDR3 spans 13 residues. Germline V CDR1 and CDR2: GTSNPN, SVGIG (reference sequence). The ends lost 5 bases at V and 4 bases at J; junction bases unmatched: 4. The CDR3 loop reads CAWGTGKNQPQHF. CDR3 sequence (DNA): TGTGCCTGGGGGACAGGCAAAAATCAGCCCCAGCATTTT.

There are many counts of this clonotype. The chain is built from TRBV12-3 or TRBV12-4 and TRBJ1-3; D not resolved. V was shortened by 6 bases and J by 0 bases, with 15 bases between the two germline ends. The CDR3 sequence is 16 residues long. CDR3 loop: CASSPQTVRSGNTIYF. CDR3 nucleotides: TGTGCCAGCAGCCCACAGACCGTTCGCTCTGGAAACACCATATATTTT.